One sample yielded the 12 T cell receptor beta chains listed below, sequenced in a study of early T cells in non-severe SARS-CoV-2 infection. TCRdb re-called the 5' RACE reads through MiXCR, storing one row per CDR3 protein. The table shows 86,000 or so distinct CDR3 sequences, with roughly an eighth occurring only once. Specimen: whole blood. The origin of the receptors is an adult who was a healthcare worker with PCR-confirmed SARS-CoV-2 infection or an uninfected control (not recorded which).

This clonotype turned up a few times. This chain links TRBV2 with TRBJ2-1; 12 nucleotides align to TRBD2. The CDR3 totals 14 residues. Germline trimming cut 10 bases from V and 5 bases from J; bases unmatched to any gene: 6. Germline V CDR1 and CDR2: SNHLY, FYNNEI. The chain's CDR3 is CAIARTSGNNEQFF. The CDR3 DNA is TGTGCCATCGCCCGGACTAGCGGGAACAATGAGCAGTTCTTC.

This clonotype came up a few times. The chain links TRBV6-1 to TRBJ1-6; possible D gene TRBD1, 5 bases. Germline lookup yields CDR1 MNHNS and CDR2 SASEGT. The V end was cut by 8 bases, the J end by 0 bases, with 11 bases between. This CDR3 has 15 residues. The CDR3 sequence is CASGGMSSYNSPLHF. The CDR3 DNA follows: TGTGCCAGCGGGGGGATGAGCTCCTATAATTCACCCCTCCACTTT.

This clonotype was detected only a few times. V gene TRBV29-1 combines with J gene TRBJ2-2, with D possibly TRBD2 on 6 matching bases. This CDR3 contains 13 residues. V dropped 6 bases and J dropped 4 bases, with 12 bases sitting between them. Germline lookup yields CDR1 SQVTM and CDR2 ANQGSEA. In DNA form, the CDR3 reads TGCAGCGTAAGACTAGGGAGCACCGGGGAGCTGTTTTTT. Its protein is CSVRLGSTGELFF.

This clonotype has a handful of counts. V and J are TRBV18 and TRBJ2-7; TRBD1 is a possible D gene (5 bases). The CDR3 length is 13 residues. CDR1 is KGHSH and CDR2 is LQKENI in the germline V gene. Trimming removed 1 base at V and 2 bases at J, with 6 bases between. As DNA, the CDR3 is TGTGCCAGCTCACCACAAGGGGCCTACGAGCAGTACTTC. As protein: CASSPQGAYEQYF.

This clonotype showed up many times. The chain is built from TRBV29-1 and TRBJ1-2, with D unresolved. Germline CDR1 and CDR2: SQVTM and ANQGSEA. Trimming took off 7 bases at V and 0 bases at J, with 9 bases between the two ends. This CDR3 is 12 amino acids long. CDR3 sequence: CSAWRANYGYTF. The CDR3 DNA sequence: TGCAGCGCCTGGAGAGCTAACTATGGCTACACCTTC. Filled out from reference TRBV29-1 and TRBJ1-2, the complete variable domain reads SAVISQKPSRDICQRGTSLTIQCQVDSQVTMMFWYRQQPGQSLTLIATANQGSEATYESGFVIDKFPISRPNLTFSTLTVSNMSPEDSSIYLCSAWRANYGYTFGSGTRLTVV.

The V gene is TRBV12-5, the J gene TRBJ2-1; 12 bases map to TRBD2. This CDR3 is 15 amino acids long. From germline, CDR1 is LGHNT and CDR2 FRNRAP. V gave up 1 base and J gave up 7 bases; unmatched junction bases: 2. The CDR3 bases are TGTGCTAGTGGTTTGGGACTAGCGGGAGCAAATGAGCAGTTCTTC. As protein: CASGLGLAGANEQFF.

This clonotype was observed at least ten times. The gene calls are TRBV18 and TRBJ1-6; D remains ambiguous. Germline CDR1 and CDR2: KGHSH and LQKENI. V dropped 1 base and J dropped 7 bases, with 11 bases sitting between them. There are 15 residues in the CDR3. CDR3 amino acids: CASSPHGGENSPLHF. CDR3 coding DNA: TGTGCCAGCTCACCACACGGCGGGGAAAATTCACCCCTCCACTTT.

By its share, this clonotype is medium-sized. V gene TRBV14 combines with J gene TRBJ1-6; 9 nucleotides line up with TRBD1. The length of the CDR3 is 15 residues. Trimming removed 5 bases from V and 10 bases from J; junction bases left unmatched: 9. Germline lookup yields CDR1 SGHDN and CDR2 FVKESK. The CDR3 region is CASSKQGAVGSPLHF. The CDR3 DNA reads TGTGCCAGCAGCAAACAGGGGGCGGTTGGATCACCCCTCCACTTT.

This clonotype was counted ten times or more. V and J are TRBV29-1 and TRBJ2-3; 11 bases are a match to TRBD2. Trimming cost V 2 bases and J 4 bases; bases outside gene matches: 2. This CDR3 comprises 14 residues. CDR1 SQVTM and CDR2 ANQGSEA come from the germline V gene. The CDR3 nucleotides are TGCAGCGTTGAAACTAGCGGGAGCCCAGATACGCAGTATTTT. It specifies CSVETSGSPDTQYF.

V is TRBV5-1 and J is TRBJ1-5; D is ambiguous. Looked up from germline, CDR1 is SGHRS and CDR2 is YFSETQ. The CDR3 is made up of 14 amino acids. The germline V and J ends were trimmed by 3 bases and 3 bases, with 10 bases remaining between them. In nucleotides, the CDR3 is TGCGCCAGCAGCTCGGACGGGTACAATCAGCCCCAGCATTTT. This translates into CASSSDGYNQPQHF.

This clonotype was seen a few times. J is TRBJ2-5 and V is TRBV6-5; 8 bases fit TRBD1. The CDR3 covers 14 residues. Per germline, CDR1 MNHEY and CDR2 SVGAGI. Trimming at V came to 8 bases and at J to 6 bases, leaving 11 bases not matched to a gene. The CDR3 protein is CASDRGQGVKTQYF. The CDR3 nucleotides read TGTGCCAGCGATAGAGGACAGGGAGTAAAGACCCAGTACTTC.

This clonotype came up many times. The genes are TRBV6-1 and TRBJ1-1; D is uncertain. In germline, CDR1 is MNHNS, CDR2 SASEGT. V was pared by 6 bases and J by 11 bases, with 22 bases between. This CDR3 is built from 14 residues. The DNA for the CDR3 is TGTGCCAGCAGACCTGACCGCCAAACAAGGGTGGCTTTCTTT. Residues: CASRPDRQTRVAFF.